This paragraph reports one T cell receptor (beta chain). The antigen it binds to is not known. No base qualities exist here, and no much larger clone lies one base off it. The V and J ends are trimmed by 6 bases and 6 bases, leaving 17 bases between them. In the germline V gene, CDR1 corresponds to MNHEY and CDR2 to SVGAGI. From its cysteine to its phenylalanine, the CDR3 spans 14 amino acids. Only the CDR3 DNA stays, 42 bases, in frame from base 1. The meaning of the sample's time point label: 4 weeks on oral tofacitinib. In the paper's terms, the treatment or condition label means: oral pan-JAK inhibitor, 5-10 mg twice daily. From alopecia areata patients, peripheral blood was collected along with lesional scalp punch biopsies. PBMCs were separated by density centrifugation and stained for CD3, CD4 and CD8, after which CD4+ and CD8+ T cells were sorted on a FACSAria. This sample was taken from a study of CD8+ T cells in alopecia areata (dated by TCRdb to 2017 to 2018). For the wider study: The treated patients, all with moderate-to-severe alopecia areata, were enrolled in an open-label pilot trial of oral tofacitinib given at 5 to 10 mg twice daily. Patients stayed on tofacitinib for 6 to 18 months and then had 6 months of follow-up off drug so that delayed response and recurrence could be assessed. Disease severity in treated patients was measured with the SALT score, which quantifies the percentage of affected scalp surface area. The study used high-throughput TCRbeta sequencing to examine T cell clonal expansion in alopecia areata, in both the C3H/HeJ mouse model and human patients. On the human side, TCRbeta sequencing was run on scalp tissue and on sorted CD4+ and CD8+ peripheral blood T cells from healthy controls and from alopecia areata patients with either patchy or totalis/universalis disease. Tofacitinib-treated patients had biopsies at baseline and at 4 and 24 weeks of treatment, with a later scalp biopsy in several patients. Scalp clonality was compared among normal scalp (n=4), patchy alopecia areata scalp (n=8), and alopecia totalis/universalis scalp (n=8). RNA came from the PAXgene miRNA kit for fixed scalp, the miRNeasy kit for PBMCs, and the RNeasy kit for mouse skin. TCRbeta CDR3 regions were amplified by immunoSEQ multiplex PCR using 35 Vbeta forward and 13 Jbeta reverse primers.

The library was prepared using the immunoSEQ multiplex PCR assay. For TCR sequencing, RNA was extracted from every sample and reverse transcribed into cDNA to serve as template. SuperScript III was used for first-strand cDNA synthesis, primed with a 2:1 mix of oligo-dT and random hexamers. Amplification bias was assessed with a synthetic immune receptor repertoire, and residual bias was removed computationally. In the authors' own workflow: After raw reads were preprocessed to remove errors, the CDR3 was defined following IMGT conventions as running from the conserved cysteine to phenylalanine. Clonality was calculated as 1 minus Shannon entropy normalized by log2 of the number of productive unique TCRs. Whether scalp clones were CD4 or CD8 was inferred by matching scalp TCRbeta sequences against CD4 and CD8 repertoires sorted from blood. This immuneACCESS table, as held by TCRdb, lists in-frame sequences with V and J called but not all clones. Of the missing ones, under half trace to an unresolved V gene in checked studies; the others have no known cause. V, J and clone size are taken as reported in that table, and D and trimming were inferred from the DNA itself. This sample comprises about 150,000 clones, roughly 65% of them detected only once. The ten most abundant clones make up 0.9% to 1% of the sample.

General conclusions and limits of the study: Because the treated cohort was small and had just a single nonresponder, larger studies are needed to establish links between baseline CD8+ expansion and response. Scalp TCR repertoire analysis is complicated because resident alphabeta T cells in normal human skin are also sequenced, whereas mouse skin is dominated by gammadelta T cells. TCR sequences shared between patients were less clear than in mice, possibly partly because of HLA diversity in the patient population. During tofacitinib treatment, many expanded lesional clones remained in scalp and blood, and this persistence may partly explain relapse after treatment is stopped. Tofacitinib significantly decreased scalp clonality and the number of expanded CD8+ clones among the top 100 scalp clones. Compared with normal scalp, lesional scalp had higher clonality and more expanded CD8+ clones, particularly in alopecia totalis/universalis, a pattern that suggests antigenic drive.

Here the chain combines TRBV6-5 and TRBJ1-2, with the D gene not confidently named. The clonotype was recovered from a human donor with alopecia areata. This specimen was CD4+ T cells sorted from blood, taken at week 4, from a patient treated with tofacitinib. The CDR3 sequence is CASSRSPLGDGYTF. The nucleotide sequence reads as follows: TGTGCCAGCAGCCGCAGTCCTCTCGGTGATGGCTACACCTTC.